The 32 T cell receptor beta chains presented below share a single source sample, sequenced in a study of cytomegalovirus exposure and HLA in healthy donors. PCR was performed using 60 Vbeta and 13 Jbeta primers. Clones were sequenced by immunoSEQ multiplex PCR, and TCRdb holds only the in-frame ones, with some missing. The repertoire includes around 150,000 clones, roughly 85% of them detected once, and 2.1% sits in the top ten. Sequences were obtained from PBMCs. These receptors all come from a man aged 35-49 years in good health and CMV-seronegative.

The chain is built from TRBV15 and TRBJ2-7, with a weak D call TRBD2 (6 bases). V was pared by 1 base and J by 1 base, with 14 bases between. Germline CDR1 LNHNV, CDR2 YYDKDF (reference sequence). CDR3 size: 16 residues. The CDR3 DNA is TGTGCCACCAGCAGAGTCGGGAGTGGGGGATCCTACGAGCAGTACTTC. Residues: CATSRVGSGGSYEQYF.

The genes are TRBV19 and TRBJ2-3; a possible D gene is TRBD1 (6 bases). V was clipped by 5 bases and J by 5 bases, with 20 bases between them. There are 16 residues in the CDR3. The germline CDR1 and CDR2 sequences are LNHDA and SQIVND (reference sequence). This CDR3 reads CASSPLGQGIGDTQYF. In nucleotides, the CDR3 is TGTGCCAGTAGTCCCCTGGGGCAGGGGATAGGAGATACGCAGTATTTT.

The rearrangement links TRBV28 to TRBJ1-1, with TRBD1 as a possible D gene (5 bases). This CDR3 is 16 amino acids long. Germline V gene sequence: CDR1 MDHEN, CDR2 SYDVKM. Trimming took 5 bases from V and 5 from J, leaving 21 bases between them. The CDR3 sequence: CASSLARRDLWTEAFF. CDR3 DNA sequence: TGTGCCAGCAGTCTCGCACGACGGGACTTGTGGACTGAAGCTTTCTTT.

The chain couples TRBV6-1 to TRBJ2-7, with 7 bases identical to TRBD1. Germline CDR1 and CDR2: MNHNS and SASEGT. This CDR3 contains 14 residues. V lost 4 bases and J lost 7; bases outside the gene matches: 10. CDR3 protein: CASSVQGLGLEQYF. As DNA, the CDR3 is TGTGCCAGCAGTGTACAGGGGCTGGGTTTGGAGCAGTACTTC.

This clone was detected once. Other DNA sequences in this sample translate to the same CDR3. The chain uses TRBV5-1 and TRBJ2-4, with 8 bases aligning to TRBD1. This CDR3 has 14 residues. V shed 4 bases, J shed 7 bases, and the junction held 7 bases outside the gene matches. Germline assignment: CDR1 SGHRS and CDR2 YFSETQ. The CDR3 region has the DNA TGCGCCAGCAGCCCAGGACAGGGAGGCAACATTCAGTACTTC. Translation gives CASSPGQGGNIQYF.

The genes are TRBV5-1 and TRBJ1-1; no firm D call. V lost 0 bases, J lost 4 bases, and 10 bases lay in between. CDR3 length: 14 amino acids. Germline V CDR1 and CDR2: SGHRS, YFSETQ. The DNA of the CDR3 is TGCGCCAGCAGCTTGGGTGTGGCTAGCACTGAAGCTTTCTTT. Translated, it gives CASSLGVASTEAFF.

The rearrangement uses TRBV9 and TRBJ2-7; TRBD1 matches 11 bases. J gave up 6 bases and V 6 bases, and 5 bases lay outside the gene matches. CDR3 size: 13 residues. The germline V gene has CDR1 SGDLS and CDR2 YYNGEE. The CDR3 here is CASNRDRGFEQYF. In DNA, the CDR3 is TGTGCCAGCAACCGGGACAGGGGGTTCGAGCAGTACTTC.

This clone appeared a few times. V gene TRBV11-2 combines with J gene TRBJ2-6, with 9 bases fitting TRBD1. The germline gives CDR1 SGHAT, CDR2 FQNNGV. The CDR3 totals 16 residues. Germline trimming cut 7 bases from V and 1 base from J; bases unmatched to any gene: 5. The CDR3 spells CASTQGQGSGANVLTF. The CDR3 nucleotides are TGTGCCAGCACGCAGGGACAGGGTTCTGGGGCCAACGTCCTGACTTTC.

This chain connects TRBV7-6 to TRBJ2-1; TRBD2 matches at 9 bases. This CDR3 spans 16 amino acids. V was clipped by 6 bases and J by 12 bases; unmatched bases: 18. CDR1 and CDR2 from the germline V gene are SGHVS and FNYEAQ. The CDR3 spells CASSPIETSGTLGQFF. The CDR3, as DNA: TGTGCCAGCAGTCCTATCGAGACTAGCGGTACTTTAGGGCAGTTCTTC.

The V call is TRBV19, the J call TRBJ2-6; D ambiguous. Trimming shortened V by 5 bases and J by 2 bases, and 13 bases separated the two germline ends. In germline, CDR1 is LNHDA, CDR2 SQIVND (reference sequence). This CDR3 has 16 amino acids. The CDR3 DNA sequence: TGTGCCAGTAGTGTGTCCCCTCTCCCTGGGGCCAACGTCCTGACTTTC. Its protein product is CASSVSPLPGANVLTF.

This rearrangement joins TRBV27 to TRBJ2-1, with TRBD1 matching 7 bases. The CDR3 length is 12 residues. The V and J ends lost 5 bases and 9 bases, in that order; junction bases with no gene match: 4. Germline CDR1 MNHEY, CDR2 SMNVEV (reference sequence). The CDR3 region is CASSVQGSEQFF. The CDR3, as DNA: TGTGCCAGCAGTGTACAGGGGAGTGAGCAGTTCTTC.

This chain uses TRBV9 with TRBJ1-2, with TRBD1 matching 10 bases. This CDR3 region has 14 residues. V lost 5 bases and J lost 3; bases outside the gene matches: 4. CDR1 is SGDLS, CDR2 YYNGEE, per germline. As DNA, the CDR3 is TGTGCCAGCAGTAGGGACAGGGGCTACTATGGCTACACCTTC. Translation gives CASSRDRGYYGYTF.

CDR3 bases: TGTGCCAGCAGCACGTGGCCAGGGGACACTGAAGCTTTCTTT. This encodes CASSTWPGDTEAFF. The chain uses TRBV5-6 and TRBJ1-1; D might be TRBD1 (6 bases). V dropped 4 bases and J dropped 3 bases, with 13 bases sitting between them. The CDR3 runs 14 residues. Looked up from germline, CDR1 is SGHDT and CDR2 is YYEEEE.

V usage is TRBV6-5 and J usage is TRBJ2-2; 8 bases match TRBD1. V lost 5 bases, J lost 3 bases, and 5 bases stayed unmatched. The CDR3 loop spans 15 amino acids. Looked up from germline, CDR1 is MNHEY and CDR2 is SVGAGI. The CDR3 DNA sequence: TGTGCCAGCAGTCGCGGACAGGGTCACACCGGGGAGCTGTTTTTT. It yields the protein CASSRGQGHTGELFF.

The genes are TRBV7-2 and TRBJ1-1, with 7 bases aligning to TRBD1. The germline V gene encodes CDR1 SGHTA and CDR2 FQGNSA. Trimming cost V 8 bases and J 0 bases; bases outside gene matches: 6. The length of the CDR3 is 14 residues. CDR3 sequence reads: CASGYRGMNTEAFF. As DNA, the CDR3 is TGTGCCAGCGGCTACAGGGGAATGAACACTGAAGCTTTCTTT.

This clone came up a few times. V and J are TRBV7-2 and TRBJ2-7; perhaps TRBD1 as D (5 bases). The CDR3 covers 14 residues. V lost 5 bases and J 1 base, leaving 12 bases between the germline ends. Germline CDR1 reads SGHTA; CDR2 reads FQGNSA. The chain's CDR3 is CASSPWGFSYEQYF. CDR3 nucleotides: TGTGCCAGCAGCCCCTGGGGCTTTTCCTACGAGCAGTACTTC.

The chain employs TRBV7-2 and TRBJ1-2; 9 bases align to TRBD1. In germline, CDR1 is SGHTA, CDR2 FQGNSA. Germline trimming cut 1 base from V and 2 bases from J; bases unmatched to any gene: 8. This CDR3 is built from 17 residues. The DNA of the CDR3 is TGTGCCAGCAGCTTAGAGGCTACGGGGACAGGGAACTATGGCTACACCTTC. This gives the protein CASSLEATGTGNYGYTF.

The chain joins TRBV4-2 to TRBJ2-5; no reliable D call. The CDR3 totals 12 residues. Trimming took 0 bases from V and 4 from J, leaving 3 bases between them. From germline, CDR1 is LGHNA and CDR2 YNFKEQ. The CDR3 loop reads CASSQERETQYF. The CDR3 DNA reads as TGTGCCAGCAGCCAAGAGCGAGAGACCCAGTACTTC.

The genes are TRBV28 and TRBJ2-1, with 8 bases that match TRBD2. Germline CDR1 MDHEN, CDR2 SYDVKM. The CDR3 contains 15 residues. V trimming: 2 bases; J trimming: 7 bases; junction bases outside the gene matches: 7. This CDR3 reads CASSLVGRAENEQFF. As DNA, the CDR3 is TGTGCCAGCAGTTTAGTCGGGAGGGCGGAGAATGAGCAGTTCTTC. The full variable domain, its missing parts supplied by reference TRBV28 and TRBJ2-1, is DVKVTQSSRYLVKRTGEKVFLECVQDMDHENMFWYRQDPGLGLRLIYFSYDVKMKEKGDIPEGYSVSREKKERFSLILESASTNQTSMYLCASSLVGRAENEQFFGPGTRLTVL.

The table lists this clone with a count of one. The chain joins TRBV14 to TRBJ1-2; D not resolved. CDR3 length: 14 residues. Between the trimmed V and J ends, which lost 1 base and 4 bases, there was a span of 10 bases. Germline loops: CDR1 SGHDN, CDR2 FVKESK. The CDR3 is CASSQAGLGYGYTF. The CDR3 region has the DNA TGTGCCAGCAGCCAAGCCGGGTTGGGCTATGGCTACACCTTC.

The chain carries TRBV5-1 and TRBJ1-1, with 10 positions matching TRBD1. Germline CDR1 and CDR2: SGHRS and YFSETQ. This CDR3 contains 15 residues. V was clipped by 3 bases and J by 3 bases; unmatched bases: 5. As DNA, the CDR3 is TGCGCCAGCAGCTACGGAGGGACAGGGGACACTGAAGCTTTCTTT. Translated, it gives CASSYGGTGDTEAFF. Together with reference TRBV5-1 and TRBJ1-1, the CDR3 gives the full variable domain: KAGVTQTPRYLIKTRGQQVTLSCSPISGHRSVSWYQQTPGQGLQFLFEYFSETQRNKGNFPGRFSGRQFSNSRSEMNVSTLELGDSALYLCASSYGGTGDTEAFFGQGTRLTVV.

This clone was picked up a small number of times. This chain joins TRBV27 and TRBJ2-1; 11 positions agree with TRBD2. CDR1 and CDR2 (germline): MNHEY, SMNVEV (reference sequence). The CDR3 covers 12 residues. The trim removed 6 bases at V and 10 bases at J, leaving 2 bases unmatched. CDR3 loop: CASSASGREQFF. The CDR3, as DNA: TGTGCCAGCAGCGCTAGCGGGAGGGAGCAGTTCTTC.

The J gene is TRBJ2-7, the V gene TRBV5-1; TRBD1 agrees at 8 bases. Germline-derived CDR1 and CDR2 are SGHRS and YFSETQ. V lost 4 bases and J lost 5; bases outside the gene matches: 5. The CDR3 contains 13 residues. The CDR3 nucleotides read TGCGCCAGCAGCCGGGACAGGCCCGACGAGCAGTACTTC. Encoded protein: CASSRDRPDEQYF.

The V gene is TRBV9, the J gene TRBJ2-2, with 7 bases that match TRBD2. The germline CDR1 and CDR2 sequences are SGDLS and YYNGEE. Trimming at V came to 1 base and at J to 7 bases, leaving 4 bases not matched to a gene. The CDR3 length is 14 residues. The CDR3 nucleotides read TGTGCCAGCAGCGTACTACAGCGGGGCGGGGAGCTGTTTTTT. Its translation is CASSVLQRGGELFF.

The rearrangement links TRBV11-2 to TRBJ2-5, with TRBD2 identical over 7 bases. Losses at the gene ends were 1 base for V and 4 bases for J; bases not matched to a gene: 6. CDR3 size: 15 residues. CDR1 is SGHAT, CDR2 FQNNGV, per germline. CDR3 sequence reads: CASSLAGERGETQYF. CDR3 DNA: TGTGCCAGCAGCTTAGCTGGAGAGCGGGGAGAGACCCAGTACTTC.

The V and J genes are TRBV7-8 and TRBJ2-7; 9 bases agree with TRBD1. Per the germline V gene, CDR1 is SGHVS and CDR2 is FQNEAQ. V trimming: 5 bases; J trimming: 2 bases; junction bases outside the gene matches: 7. This CDR3 comprises 15 residues. DNA for the CDR3: TGTGCCAGCAGCGAACAGGGGGCGCATCCCTACGAGCAGTACTTC. Amino acid sequence: CASSEQGAHPYEQYF.

V usage is TRBV14 and J usage is TRBJ2-1; the match to TRBD2 covers 9 bases. The CDR3 contains 15 residues. Germline V gives CDR1 SGHDN, CDR2 FVKESK. V lost 5 bases and J lost 6; bases outside the gene matches: 8. The CDR3 is CASSYLAGKVNEQFF. CDR3 in DNA: TGTGCCAGCAGCTATCTAGCGGGAAAGGTCAATGAGCAGTTCTTC.

V is TRBV7-9 and J is TRBJ2-7; maybe TRBD1 (6 bases). The CDR3 sequence is 17 residues long. Germline values: CDR1 SEHNR, CDR2 FQNEAQ (reference sequence). V was cut by 5 bases and J by 7 bases, with 27 bases left in between. CDR3 sequence reads: CASSPKQGWGKDDEQYF. In nucleotides, the CDR3 is TGTGCCAGCAGCCCCAAACAGGGTTGGGGTAAGGATGATGAGCAGTACTTC. Variable domain in full (rest from reference TRBV7-9 and TRBJ2-7): DTGVSQNPRHKITKRGQNVTFRCDPISEHNRLYWYRQTLGQGPEFLTYFQNEAQLEKSRLLSDRFSAERPKGSFSTLEIQRTEQGDSAMYLCASSPKQGWGKDDEQYFGPGTRLTVT.

This chain links TRBV11-3 with TRBJ2-7; 9 bases fit TRBD1. The germline gives CDR1 SGHNT, CDR2 YENEEA. V lost 4 bases, J lost 3 bases, and 4 bases stayed unmatched. CDR3 length: 14 residues. The CDR3 bases are TGTGCCAGCAGCTATCGGGACAGGGACTACGAGCAGTACTTC. Encoded protein: CASSYRDRDYEQYF.

The chain links TRBV11-3 to TRBJ2-5, with D possibly matching TRBD2 (5 bases). The DNA matches TRBJ2-7 better at its end, which makes the J call doubtful. The CDR3 is 15 amino acids. Germline CDR1 and CDR2: SGHNT and YENEEA. CDR3 DNA: TGTGCCAGCAGCTCGGGCCCCACGGGATCCTACGAGCAGTACTTC. Its translation: CASSSGPTGSYEQYF.

For this clone: At one end, the junction sequence differs from germline, possibly due to a read error. V and J are TRBV18 and TRBJ2-7; 7 bases are a match to TRBD2. The CDR3 spans 13 residues. Germline CDR1 is KGHSH and CDR2 is LQKENI. CDR3 residues: CASSAGGTYERYF. The CDR3 coding sequence is TGTGCCAGCTCCGCCGGGGGGACGTACGAGCGGTACTTC.

This clone came up once. V is TRBV10-3 and J is TRBJ1-1, with 11 bases identical to TRBD1. There are 14 residues in the CDR3. Germline V gene lookup returns CDR1 ENHRY and CDR2 SYGVKD. Germline trimming cut 7 bases from V and 5 bases from J; bases unmatched to any gene: 6. In DNA form, the CDR3 reads TGTGCCATCAATCCGGGACAGGGGGATACTGAAGCTTTCTTT. Encoded protein: CAINPGQGDTEAFF.